This T cell receptor (beta chain) was sequenced in a study of blood T cell repertoires in COVID-19. Study as a whole: Samples of COVID-19 (acute and convalescent) were obtained from the United States, Italy and Spain. From T cells, B-cell-depleted T cells, or PBMCs came the material, which was cDNA or gDNA.

V lost 0 bases and J lost 4; bases outside the gene matches: 4. The CDR3 totals 15 residues. Germline V gene sequence: CDR1 KGHSH, CDR2 LQKENI. Methods used by the authors: Reference gene primers were amplified, and this amplification served to estimate nucleated cell counts. Profiled with immunoSEQ multiplex PCR; TCRdb holds only in-frame clones, not every one. The V and J calls and the clone size are those of that table, but D and trimming were determined from the DNA. The repertoire holds 97,000 or so clones, with 91% as singletons. The sequencing input was peripheral blood. The TCR was taken from a man aged 18 to 29 with acute or convalescent COVID-19. The chain couples TRBV18 to TRBJ1-2; 8 bases are a match to TRBD1. The CDR3 reads CASSPPTGGLYGYTF. CDR3 coding DNA: TGTGCCAGCTCACCACCTACAGGGGGTCTCTATGGCTACACCTTC. The whole variable domain, filled in from reference TRBV18 and TRBJ1-2, reads NAGVMQNPRHLVRRRGQEARLRCSPMKGHSHVYWYRQLPEEGLKFMVYLQKENIIDESGMPKERFSAEFPKEGPSILRIQQVVRGDSAAYFCASSPPTGGLYGYTFGSGTRLTVV.